One sample yielded the 17 T cell receptor beta chains listed below, sequenced in a study of shared T cell receptors in the human thymus. Some clones are missing from TCRdb's copy, which holds only in-frame ones; the method was immunoSEQ multiplex PCR. The sample yields hundreds of thousands of clones, 85% to 90% seen once. These data were also reused for a study on human thymus T cells.

Sequencing was carried out using thymocytes. Receptor source: a boy in the first two years of life with a congenital heart defect.

This sequence joins TRBV18 and TRBJ2-1, with D tentatively TRBD1 (5 bases). Looked up from germline, CDR1 is KGHSH and CDR2 is LQKENI. V lost 4 bases and J 4 bases, leaving 17 bases between the germline ends. The length of the CDR3 is 16 residues. CDR3 nucleotide sequence: TGTGCCAGCTCACTCCAGGGAAGGCCACCGTACAATGAGCAGTTCTTC. It yields the protein CASSLQGRPPYNEQFF. The variable domain in full, completed from reference TRBV18 and TRBJ2-1, reads NAGVMQNPRHLVRRRGQEARLRCSPMKGHSHVYWYRQLPEEGLKFMVYLQKENIIDESGMPKERFSAEFPKEGPSILRIQQVVRGDSAAYFCASSLQGRPPYNEQFFGPGTRLTVL.

V gene TRBV9 combines with J gene TRBJ2-1; possible D gene TRBD2, 6 bases. The germline V gene encodes CDR1 SGDLS and CDR2 YYNGEE. CDR3 length: 15 amino acids. The V end was cut by 2 bases, the J end by 6 bases, with 15 bases between. The CDR3 nucleotides read TGTGCCAGCAGCGTCTCGGCGGGACCGCTCAATGAGCAGTTCTTC. Encoded protein: CASSVSAGPLNEQFF.

The chain has TRBV28 and TRBJ1-4; TRBD1 matches at 12 bases. Trimming at V came to 2 bases and at J to 6 bases, leaving 7 bases not matched to a gene. This CDR3 has 17 amino acids. Germline assignment: CDR1 MDHEN and CDR2 SYDVKM. CDR3 in amino acids: CASSLGTGGRADEKLFF. Here the CDR3 DNA reads TGTGCCAGCAGTTTAGGGACAGGGGGCAGGGCGGATGAAAAACTGTTTTTT.

This chain links TRBV6-4 with TRBJ2-1; tentative D call: TRBD1 (6 bases). Trimming took 9 bases from V and 4 from J, leaving 10 bases between them. The CDR3 contains 12 residues. Germline V gene sequence: CDR1 MRHNA, CDR2 SNTAGT. The chain's CDR3 is CASGDKYNEQFF. CDR3 nucleotide sequence: TGTGCCAGTGGGGACAAATACAATGAGCAGTTCTTC.

The chain combines TRBV7-2 with TRBJ2-7; 9 nucleotides match TRBD1. Trimming took 5 bases from V and 2 from J; bases not matched to a gene: 1. Germline assignment: CDR1 SGHTA and CDR2 FQGNSA. The CDR3 sequence is 13 residues long. CDR3 in amino acids: CASSRDRAYEQYF. The CDR3 DNA reads as TGTGCCAGCAGCCGGGACAGGGCCTACGAGCAGTACTTC.

This chain uses TRBV19 with TRBJ1-5, with a possible D match to TRBD1 (5 bases). The CDR3 sequence is 15 residues long. The germline CDR1 and CDR2 sequences are LNHDA and SQIVND (reference sequence). Trimming removed 7 bases at V and 4 bases at J, with 17 bases between. The CDR3 reads CASTPDDRFNQPQHF. The DNA of the CDR3 is TGTGCCAGTACCCCGGACGACAGATTTAATCAGCCCCAGCATTTT.

V is TRBV5-6 and J is TRBJ2-1; 9 nucleotides align to TRBD2. V lost 4 bases and J lost 7; bases outside the gene matches: 9. Germline CDR1 is SGHDT and CDR2 is YYEEEE. The CDR3 length is 15 residues. The chain's CDR3 is CASSQRLAAGNEQFF. The CDR3 bases are TGTGCCAGCAGCCAAAGACTAGCGGCAGGGAATGAGCAGTTCTTC.

J is TRBJ1-2 and V is TRBV5-5, with 11 bases aligning to TRBD1. CDR3 length: 17 residues. In germline, CDR1 is SGHKS, CDR2 YYEKEE (reference sequence). V lost 4 bases and J lost 4; bases outside the gene matches: 12. Written as DNA, the CDR3 is TGTGCCAGCAGCCCAGCCGGGACAGGGGGGTTAGTCTATGGCTACACCTTC. Translation gives CASSPAGTGGLVYGYTF.

V usage is TRBV4-1 and J usage is TRBJ2-1; 7 bases match TRBD2. Trimming removed 7 bases from V and 7 bases from J; junction bases left unmatched: 10. Germline V gene sequence: CDR1 MGHRA, CDR2 YSYEKL. This CDR3 is 14 amino acids long. CDR3 protein: CASKLAIRENEQFF. CDR3 nucleotides: TGCGCCAGCAAACTAGCGATAAGGGAGAATGAGCAGTTCTTC.

CDR3 sequence (DNA): TGTGCCAGTAGTATCGCTAAGGGGGAGAACACTGAAGCTTTCTTT. This sequence encodes CASSIAKGENTEAFF. This chain joins TRBV19 and TRBJ1-1, with D perhaps TRBD1 (6 bases). The germline V gene has CDR1 LNHDA and CDR2 SQIVND (reference sequence). CDR3 length: 15 residues. Trimming removed 3 bases from V and 1 base from J, with 12 bases in between. Drawing the rest from reference TRBV19 and TRBJ1-1, the complete variable domain is DGGITQSPKYLFRKEGQNVTLSCEQNLNHDAMYWYRQDPGQGLRLIYYSQIVNDFQKGDIAEGYSVSREKKESFPLTVTSAQKNPTAFYLCASSIAKGENTEAFFGQGTRLTVV.

The genes are TRBV19 and TRBJ2-1; TRBD2 aligns across 7 bases. Germline V gene data show CDR1 as LNHDA and CDR2 as SQIVND (reference sequence). CDR3 length: 16 residues. J gave up 1 base and V 5 bases, and 8 bases lay outside the gene matches. The DNA of the CDR3 is TGTGCCAGTAGTCTCGTGCGGGGGTCGTCCTACAATGAGCAGTTCTTC. It yields the protein CASSLVRGSSYNEQFF.

The chain combines TRBV28 with TRBJ2-7; TRBD2 matches at 7 bases. The CDR3 runs to 14 residues. The J segment lost 2 bases and the V segment lost 5 bases, leaving 6 bases of the junction unmatched. The germline V gene has CDR1 MDHEN and CDR2 SYDVKM. The CDR3, as DNA: TGTGCCAGCAGTCCCGGGACTATAACCTACGAGCAGTACTTC. It yields the protein CASSPGTITYEQYF.

This clone was seen just once. The chain combines TRBV4-1 with TRBJ2-5, with 9 bases lining up with TRBD2. CDR1 and CDR2 (germline): MGHRA, YSYEKL. CDR3 length equals 17 residues. Trimming removed 0 bases from V and 1 base from J; junction bases left unmatched: 6. CDR3 region: CASSQDGGRAGQETQYF. As DNA, the CDR3 is TGCGCCAGCAGCCAAGATGGCGGGAGGGCCGGCCAAGAGACCCAGTACTTC.

The chain joins TRBV28 to TRBJ1-4; no definite D call. Trimming removed 5 bases from V and 0 bases from J, with 13 bases in between. The CDR3 totals 16 residues. The V gene's germline CDR1 is MDHEN and CDR2 SYDVKM. The CDR3 sequence: CASSPSSHATNEKLFF. As DNA, the CDR3 is TGTGCCAGCAGTCCCAGTTCCCACGCAACTAATGAAAAACTGTTTTTT. Based on the CDR3 plus reference TRBV28 and TRBJ1-4, the full variable domain is DVKVTQSSRYLVKRTGEKVFLECVQDMDHENMFWYRQDPGLGLRLIYFSYDVKMKEKGDIPEGYSVSREKKERFSLILESASTNQTSMYLCASSPSSHATNEKLFFGSGTQLSVL.

The gene calls are TRBV11-3 and TRBJ2-5; 9 bases line up with TRBD2. The CDR3 loop spans 17 amino acids. Germline V gene sequence: CDR1 SGHNT, CDR2 YENEEA. V shed 2 bases, J shed 5 bases, and the junction held 12 bases outside the gene matches. The CDR3 sequence: CASSLTTSGEVGETQYF. The CDR3 region has the DNA TGTGCCAGCAGCTTAACGACTAGCGGAGAGGTGGGGGAGACCCAGTACTTC.

The chain employs TRBV29-1 and TRBJ1-2; 9 bases line up with TRBD1. The CDR3 contains 14 residues. CDR1 and CDR2 (germline): SQVTM, ANQGSEA. V gave up 5 bases and J gave up 6 bases; unmatched junction bases: 10. The CDR3 sequence: CSVQNRGRGNGYTF. The CDR3 nucleotides read TGCAGCGTTCAAAACAGGGGGCGCGGAAATGGCTACACCTTC.

The chain couples TRBV7-3 to TRBJ2-3; 8 nucleotides agree with TRBD2. The CDR3 runs 16 residues. Germline V gene data show CDR1 as SGHTA and CDR2 as FQGTGA. V dropped 5 bases and J dropped 4; count of bases not matched to a gene: 11. The CDR3 here is CASSDEREQLSDTQYF. CDR3 DNA sequence: TGTGCCAGCAGCGATGAGCGGGAGCAGCTGTCAGATACGCAGTATTTT.